This T cell receptor beta chain was identified in a study of cytomegalovirus exposure and HLA in healthy donors. Study-wide background: Within the Caucasian-associated ancestry cluster were more than 75% of the approximately 390 genotyped donors.

Points from the study as a whole: Researchers reported in a later analysis that a missense DCLRE1C variant was tied to TCR beta V- and J-gene trimming.

Trimming took 4 bases from V and 5 from J, leaving 14 bases between them. This CDR3 contains 14 residues. Germline V lookup: CDR1 MDHEN, CDR2 SYDVKM. This clone has only one observation. Its antigen is not known. Use of 60 Vbeta and 13 Jbeta primers characterized the PCR. The assay was immunoSEQ multiplex PCR, and TCRdb's table has in-frame clones only and misses some. Found here are 65,000 to 85,000 clones, 79% of them singletons; the top ten hold less than 25%. The sequenced sample consisted of PBMCs. The receptor was isolated from a woman aged 40 to 50 in good health and CMV-seropositive. V gene TRBV28 combines with J gene TRBJ1-1; possibly TRBD1 for D (6 bases). The CDR3 spells CASSSQGGVTEAFF. As DNA, the CDR3 is TGTGCCAGCAGTTCACAGGGAGGGGTGACTGAAGCTTTCTTT.